One and the same sample provided the 27 T cell receptor beta chains below, sequenced in a study of CD8+ T cells in alopecia areata. Treatment meaning: oral pan-JAK inhibitor, 5-10 mg twice daily. Reverse transcribed after extraction, RNA yielded cDNA as the sequencing template. Produced via immunoSEQ multiplex PCR; TCRdb's table is partial and in-frame only. The sample records under 200,000 clones, around three fifths being singletons. Material: CD4+ T cells sorted from blood, obtained at week 4, from a patient treated with tofacitinib. These receptors were obtained from a human donor with alopecia areata.

The J gene is TRBJ1-5, the V gene TRBV6-5; 11 bases agree with TRBD1. J was trimmed by 8 bases and V by 6 bases; bases with no gene match: 9. The germline V gene encodes CDR1 MNHEY and CDR2 SVGAGI. There are 15 residues in the CDR3. The chain's CDR3 is CASRPRTGGSEPQHF. Here the CDR3 DNA reads TGTGCCAGCAGACCCAGGACAGGGGGCAGCGAGCCCCAGCATTTT.

The DNA for the CDR3 is TGTGCCAGCAGCCACGACTGGGAGACCCAGTACTTC. As protein: CASSHDWETQYF. V is TRBV7-2 and J is TRBJ2-5; D gene uncertain. The length of the CDR3 is 12 residues. Trimming took 5 bases from V and 5 from J, leaving 9 bases between them. Germline loops: CDR1 SGHTA, CDR2 FQGNSA.

The rearrangement uses TRBV6-5 and TRBJ1-1; tentative D call: TRBD1 (5 bases). Germline CDR1 MNHEY, CDR2 SVGAGI. V lost 7 bases and J lost 1, with 10 bases in between. The CDR3 covers 13 residues. Here the CDR3 reads CASIFGQNTEAFF. In DNA form, the CDR3 reads TGTGCCAGCATCTTTGGACAGAACACTGAAGCTTTCTTT.

The chain is built from TRBV27 and TRBJ1-2; a possible D gene is TRBD1 (5 bases). The V end lost 5 bases, the J end lost 6 bases, and 10 bases lay between the germline ends. Germline CDR1 is MNHEY and CDR2 is SMNVEV (reference sequence). The CDR3 runs to 12 residues. As DNA, the CDR3 is TGTGCCAGCAGTACACAGGACCATGGCTACACCTTC. This gives the protein CASSTQDHGYTF.

The rearrangement joins TRBV6-1 to TRBJ2-7, with D perhaps TRBD1 (6 bases). V lost 4 bases to trimming and J lost 6 bases, with 10 bases between them. Germline V gives CDR1 MNHNS, CDR2 SASEGT. The CDR3 spans 12 residues. CDR3 protein: CASSGNRVEQYF. CDR3 DNA: TGTGCCAGCAGTGGGAACAGGGTCGAGCAGTACTTC.

This sequence joins TRBV30 and TRBJ2-5; D could derive from TRBD1 or TRBD2 (5 bases each). The CDR3 is 13 amino acids. Between the trimmed V and J ends, which lost 5 bases and 4 bases, there was a span of 14 bases. The germline CDR1 and CDR2 sequences are GTSNPN and SVGIG (reference sequence). For the CDR3, the DNA is TGTGCCTGGGATCCTTCGGGGCGAGAGACCCAGTACTTC. As protein: CAWDPSGRETQYF.

This clone was counted once. The chain recombines TRBV4-2 with TRBJ2-5; TRBD1 matches at 9 bases. V shed 4 bases and J 5 bases; nucleotides not matched to a gene: 8. The CDR3 loop spans 15 amino acids. Germline CDR1 LGHNA, CDR2 YNFKEQ. CDR3 loop: CASSLGTGRLETQYF. The CDR3, as DNA: TGTGCCAGCAGCCTTGGGACAGGGAGGCTGGAGACCCAGTACTTC.

The rearrangement links TRBV7-9 to TRBJ2-7; 8 bases align to TRBD1. Germline loops: CDR1 SEHNR, CDR2 FQNEAQ (reference sequence). With 3 bases clipped from V and 0 bases from J, the junction kept 10 bases outside the gene matches. The CDR3 spans 17 residues. The CDR3 DNA follows: TGTGCCAGCAGCTTTGCCGAAGACAGGGGAAGCTCCTACGAGCAGTACTTC. As protein: CASSFAEDRGSSYEQYF.

The CDR3 reads CASSYFRTNSPLHF. Here the CDR3 DNA reads TGTGCCAGCAGTTACTTTCGGACCAATTCACCCCTCCACTTT. The J gene is TRBJ1-6, the V gene TRBV6-5, with D uncertain. The CDR3 loop spans 14 amino acids. Germline-derived CDR1 and CDR2 are MNHEY and SVGAGI. Deletions cut 1 base from V and 7 bases from J, with 8 bases between.

This clone has a handful of counts. The chain has TRBV29-1 and TRBJ1-4; unclear D gene. The CDR3 has 12 residues. Germline CDR1 SQVTM, CDR2 ANQGSEA. Trimming left V 5 bases short and J 7 bases short, with 11 bases between. The CDR3 spells CSVLGSGEKLFF. CDR3 bases: TGCAGCGTTTTGGGGTCAGGTGAAAAACTGTTTTTT.

This clone was recorded only once. The CDR3 protein is CSAIGHRSYNEQFF. The CDR3, as DNA: TGCAGCGCGATAGGACATCGCTCCTACAATGAGCAGTTCTTC. The chain couples TRBV29-1 to TRBJ2-1, with a weak D call TRBD1 (5 bases). Germline V gene data show CDR1 as SQVTM and CDR2 as ANQGSEA. The V gene lost 7 bases and the J gene lost 0 bases, with 13 bases spanning the gap. The CDR3 runs to 14 residues.

The V and J genes are TRBV30 and TRBJ1-2, with D possibly TRBD1 on 6 matching bases. V shed 1 base and J shed 8 bases, with 26 bases lying between them. The CDR3 contains 17 residues. Germline CDR1 is GTSNPN and CDR2 is SVGIG (reference sequence). The CDR3 is CAWSAGATGWGLWGYTF. CDR3 DNA: TGTGCCTGGAGTGCAGGGGCAACGGGATGGGGATTGTGGGGCTACACCTTC.

This chain joins TRBV14 and TRBJ2-1, with D possibly being TRBD1 (6 bases). The CDR3 runs to 15 residues. V lost 3 bases and J 6 bases, leaving 15 bases between the germline ends. Germline CDR1 reads SGHDN; CDR2 reads FVKESK. The CDR3: CASSQQGLSLNEQFF. In nucleotides, the CDR3 is TGTGCCAGCAGCCAGCAGGGGCTGTCCCTCAATGAGCAGTTCTTC.

The rearrangement joins TRBV30 to TRBJ1-2, with unresolved D. Between the trimmed V and J ends, which lost 7 bases and 4 bases, there was a span of 13 bases. CDR1 is GTSNPN and CDR2 is SVGIG in the germline V gene (reference sequence). The CDR3 totals 12 residues. The CDR3 nucleotides read TGTGCCTCCGGATCTCACTCCTATGGCTACACCTTC. Its translation: CASGSHSYGYTF.

CDR3 nucleotide sequence: TGCAGCGTTGGGAGGACAGGGCACACTGAAGCTTTCTTT. It specifies CSVGRTGHTEAFF. The V gene is TRBV29-1, the J gene TRBJ1-1; 8 bases fit TRBD1. Germline V gene lookup returns CDR1 SQVTM and CDR2 ANQGSEA. V dropped 4 bases and J dropped 3; count of bases not matched to a gene: 4. CDR3 length: 13 amino acids.

This clone was detected only a few times. This rearrangement joins TRBV27 to TRBJ2-7; 16 positions match TRBD2. This CDR3 is 17 amino acids long. The J segment lost 2 bases and the V segment lost 5 bases, leaving 6 bases of the junction unmatched. The germline V gene encodes CDR1 MNHEY and CDR2 SMNVEV (reference sequence). Here the CDR3 reads CASSLGLAGGTAYEQYF. Written as DNA, the CDR3 is TGTGCCAGCAGTCTGGGACTAGCGGGGGGGACGGCCTACGAGCAGTACTTC.

J is TRBJ1-1 and V is TRBV30; D remains unclear. The CDR3 loop spans 14 amino acids. The germline gives CDR1 GTSNPN, CDR2 SVGIG (reference sequence). The germline V and J ends were trimmed by 7 bases and 0 bases, with 15 bases remaining between them. The CDR3 is CAFSIGPMNTEAFF. CDR3 nucleotide sequence: TGTGCCTTCTCAATAGGACCGATGAACACTGAAGCTTTCTTT. Full variable domain (missing parts from reference TRBV30 and TRBJ1-1): SQTIHQWPATLVQPVGSPLSLECTVEGTSNPNLYWYRQAAGRGLQLLFYSVGIGQISSEVPQNLSASRPQDRQFILSSKKLLLSDSGFYLCAFSIGPMNTEAFFGQGTRLTVV.

The table lists this clone with a few counts. The chain carries TRBV29-1 and TRBJ2-1; the D is unclear. The CDR3 has 11 amino acids. Trimming cost V 7 bases and J 8 bases, with 12 bases left between them. Germline V gives CDR1 SQVTM, CDR2 ANQGSEA. The CDR3 region has the DNA TGCAGCGCCACGAGCCAGGATGAGCAGTTCTTC. Translated: CSATSQDEQFF.

V is TRBV29-1 and J is TRBJ1-2; D is undetermined. Trimming cost V 2 bases and J 5 bases, with 6 bases left between them. The CDR3 extends over 11 amino acids. CDR1 and CDR2 from the germline V gene are SQVTM and ANQGSEA. DNA of the CDR3: TGCAGCGTTGAAATGGTATATGGCTACACCTTC. It yields the protein CSVEMVYGYTF.

The V call is TRBV7-2, the J call TRBJ2-1; TRBD2 agrees at 11 bases. V shed 7 bases, J shed 5 bases, and the junction held 7 bases outside the gene matches. This CDR3 has 15 amino acids. Germline CDR1 reads SGHTA; CDR2 reads FQGNSA. This chain's CDR3 is CASTLYSGGDNEQFF. CDR3 nucleotides: TGTGCCAGCACCCTTTATAGCGGGGGGGACAATGAGCAGTTCTTC. Using reference TRBV7-2 and TRBJ2-1 for the parts outside the CDR3, the full variable domain is GAGVSQSPSNKVTEKGKDVELRCDPISGHTALYWYRQSLGQGLEFLIYFQGNSAPDKSGLPSDRFSAERTGGSVSTLTIQRTQQEDSAVYLCASTLYSGGDNEQFFGPGTRLTVL.

The chain couples TRBV5-1 to TRBJ2-7; maybe TRBD1 (5 bases). The CDR3 covers 11 residues. CDR1 is SGHRS, CDR2 YFSETQ, per germline. V lost 5 bases and J lost 5, with 8 bases in between. In nucleotides, the CDR3 is TGCGCCAGCAGAGGCAGGGACGAGCAGTACTTC. Translated, it gives CASRGRDEQYF.

This clone was recorded a few times. The gene calls are TRBV29-1 and TRBJ2-1; no reliable D call. The CDR3 has 11 amino acids. V lost 7 bases to trimming and J lost 6 bases, with 10 bases between them. Germline-derived CDR1 and CDR2 are SQVTM and ANQGSEA. CDR3 DNA sequence: TGCAGCGCCGGACGGACCAATGAGCAGTTCTTC. Its protein product is CSAGRTNEQFF.

This clone was counted only a few times. CDR3 DNA: TGTGCCAGCAGCTGGGAAGGAGAACTTGGCTACACCTTC. It translates to CASSWEGELGYTF. The J gene is TRBJ1-2, the V gene TRBV7-9; D is unclear. Germline-derived CDR1 and CDR2 are SEHNR and FQNEAQ (reference sequence). This CDR3 has 13 residues. Between the trimmed V and J ends, which lost 4 bases and 7 bases, there was a span of 13 bases.

This clone has more than one count but fewer than ten. This rearrangement joins TRBV29-1 to TRBJ2-7; TRBD1 matches 10 bases. Germline lookup yields CDR1 SQVTM and CDR2 ANQGSEA. V shed 3 bases and J 5 bases; nucleotides not matched to a gene: 4. CDR3 length equals 13 residues. CDR3 nucleotide sequence: TGCAGCGTTGAGGGGACAGGGGTTCACGAGCAGTACTTC. Its translation is CSVEGTGVHEQYF.

A few counts support this clone. CDR3: CASSPGGLDSPLHF. The CDR3 DNA reads TGTGCCAGCTCACCGGGGGGACTAGATTCACCCCTCCACTTT. The chain recombines TRBV18 with TRBJ1-6, with D possibly being TRBD1 (5 bases). Germline-derived CDR1 and CDR2 are KGHSH and LQKENI. The ends were cut back, 3 bases at V and 8 bases at J, with 11 bases in the middle. This CDR3 contains 14 residues.

The chain carries TRBV9 and TRBJ1-4; D gene uncertain. CDR3 length: 15 residues. Germline lookup yields CDR1 SGDLS and CDR2 YYNGEE. With 4 bases removed from V and 0 bases from J, the gap between germline ends came to 10 bases. The CDR3 loop is CASSPGVPTNEKLFF. The CDR3 region has the DNA TGTGCCAGCAGCCCCGGCGTGCCAACTAATGAAAAACTGTTTTTT.

The CDR3 loop is CASRLAQGYEQYF. In DNA, the CDR3 is TGTGCAAGTCGCTTAGCACAGGGCTACGAGCAGTACTTC. The chain carries TRBV12-2 and TRBJ2-7; the D segment call TRBD1 is taken from the table without a DNA check. TRBV12-2 is annotated as a pseudogene. The CDR3 covers 13 residues.